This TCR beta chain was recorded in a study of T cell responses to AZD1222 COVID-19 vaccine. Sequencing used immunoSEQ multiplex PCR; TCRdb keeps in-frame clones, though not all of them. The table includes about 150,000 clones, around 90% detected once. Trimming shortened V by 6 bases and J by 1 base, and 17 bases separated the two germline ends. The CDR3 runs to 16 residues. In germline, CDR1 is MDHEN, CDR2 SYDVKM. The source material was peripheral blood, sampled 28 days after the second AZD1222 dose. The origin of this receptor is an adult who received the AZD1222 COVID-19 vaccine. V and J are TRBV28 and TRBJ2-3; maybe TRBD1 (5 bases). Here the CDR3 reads CASSPRQLTRTDTQYF. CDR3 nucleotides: TGTGCCAGCAGCCCACGACAGTTGACTCGCACAGATACGCAGTATTTT. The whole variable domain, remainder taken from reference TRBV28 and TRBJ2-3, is DVKVTQSSRYLVKRTGEKVFLECVQDMDHENMFWYRQDPGLGLRLIYFSYDVKMKEKGDIPEGYSVSREKKERFSLILESASTNQTSMYLCASSPRQLTRTDTQYFGPGTRLTVL.